Listed here are 27 T cell receptor beta chains from one sample, sequenced in a study of metastatic and nonmetastatic thyroid tumors (dated by TCRdb to 2020 to 2022). The library came from PCR. The sample was run on an Illumina HiSeq 4000. TCRdb trimmed the raw reads at Q25, called clones with MiXCR and kept productive beta chains. A total of some 25,000 clones appear in this sample, just under 15% of them only once. Approximately 3.4% of the sample goes to the ten largest clones. None of the patients had been given any treatment before thyroid surgery. Sample: blood. The source is a female donor with papillary thyroid cancer or a benign thyroid nodule (not recorded which). Some clones in this sample may be carry-over from other donors' samples.

This clone was recorded many times. The junction and the germline gene differ at one end; a read error may be behind it. This chain links TRBV5-1 with TRBJ2-3; 8 nucleotides align to TRBD1. There are 16 residues in the CDR3. The germline gives CDR1 SGHRS, CDR2 YFSETQ. The CDR3 DNA reads TGCGCCAGCAGCTTGGCGGGACAGGTTAGCACAGATACGCGGTATTTT. It codes for CASSLAGQVSTDTRYF.

This clone was observed at least ten times. The chain couples TRBV5-5 to TRBJ2-2; D might be TRBD1 (5 bases). The CDR3 totals 13 residues. V shed 5 bases and J shed 6 bases, with 11 bases lying between them. Germline CDR1 and CDR2: SGHKS and YYEKEE (reference sequence). CDR3 DNA sequence: TGTGCCAGCAGAATACAGGACCCCGGGGAGCTGTTTTTT. This gives the protein CASRIQDPGELFF.

This clone is medium-sized (0.01 to 0.1%) within its sample. CDR3 in amino acids: CASSYSLREQYF. The CDR3 bases are TGTGCCAGCAGTTACTCCCTCCGCGAGCAGTACTTC. The V and J genes are TRBV6-2 or TRBV6-3 and TRBJ2-7; D is unclear. V was cut by 0 bases and J by 6 bases, with 6 bases left in between. The CDR3 has 12 residues. Germline CDR1 reads MNHEY; CDR2 reads SVGEGT.

The chain links TRBV6-1 to TRBJ2-1, with TRBD2 matching 10 bases. V was pared by 3 bases and J by 9 bases, with 11 bases of the junction left unmatched. The CDR3 is made up of 16 amino acids. CDR1 MNHNS and CDR2 SASEGT come from the germline V gene. In DNA form, the CDR3 reads TGTGCCAGCAGTGAGTATATGAGCGGGAGGGGGCTTGAGCAGTTCTTC. It codes for CASSEYMSGRGLEQFF.

This chain connects TRBV28 to TRBJ2-7; D not resolved. Germline loops: CDR1 MDHEN, CDR2 SYDVKM. Trimming left V 10 bases short and J 0 bases short, with 10 bases between. The CDR3 loop spans 12 amino acids. CDR3 region: CANQPTSYEQYF. The CDR3 nucleotides read TGTGCCAATCAACCAACCTCCTACGAGCAGTACTTC.

The chain carries TRBV7-2 and TRBJ2-1, with a tentative D call TRBD1 (5 bases). The V gene lost 4 bases and the J gene lost 7 bases, with 11 bases spanning the gap. The CDR3 is made up of 13 amino acids. Germline loops: CDR1 SGHTA, CDR2 FQGNSA. The CDR3 here is CASSSGPWNEQFF. CDR3 coding DNA: TGTGCCAGCAGCTCAGGGCCCTGGAATGAGCAGTTCTTC.

In its sample, this clone was seen many times. This may arise from a read error, as a much more abundant clone is one base away. This same CDR3 is encoded by further DNA sequences in the sample. The chain couples TRBV18 to TRBJ1-4, with D maybe TRBD1 (6 bases). V was cut by 6 bases and J by 7 bases, with 27 bases left in between. Germline CDR1 is KGHSH and CDR2 is LQKENI. There are 18 residues in the CDR3. The DNA for the CDR3 is TGTGCCAGCTCCCCGTCCGGCGGCAGGGGAGGTCTTGGTGAAAAACTGTTTTTT. Translated, it gives CASSPSGGRGGLGEKLFF.

In its sample, this clone was seen many times. The chain recombines TRBV20-1 with TRBJ1-1; D is ambiguous. V dropped 5 bases and J dropped 0 bases, with 10 bases sitting between them. This CDR3 comprises 13 residues. The germline CDR1 and CDR2 sequences are DFQATT and SNEGSKA (reference sequence). The CDR3 loop reads CSARRDMNTEAFF. The CDR3 coding sequence is TGCAGTGCTCGCCGGGATATGAACACTGAAGCTTTCTTT.

This clone was recorded many times. This chain connects TRBV2 to TRBJ1-1, with 12 positions matching TRBD1. The ends lost 6 bases at V and 1 base at J; junction bases unmatched: 6. Germline V CDR1 and CDR2: SNHLY, FYNNEI. The CDR3 is made up of 16 amino acids. The CDR3 DNA reads as TGTGCCAGCAGCTCCGGGACAGGGGGCCGGAACACTGAAGCTTTCTTT. Its protein is CASSSGTGGRNTEAFF. Variable domain in full (rest from reference TRBV2 and TRBJ1-1): EPEVTQTPSHQVTQMGQEVILRCVPISNHLYFYWYRQILGQKVEFLVSFYNNEISEKSEIFDDQFSVERPDGSNFTLKIRSTKLEDSAMYFCASSSGTGGRNTEAFFGQGTRLTVV.

A note on this clone: A read error may be the cause here, since a much bigger clone is one base away. The V gene is TRBV6-6, the J gene TRBJ2-2; D possibly corresponds to TRBD2 (5 bases). The CDR3 consists of 15 residues. Germline CDR1 and CDR2: MNHNY and SVGAGI (reference sequence). CDR3 in DNA: TGTGCCAGCAGTTACGGGCTAGCTGCCACCGGGGAGCTTTTTTTT. Encoded protein: CASSYGLAATGELFF.

Many counts were recorded for this clone. V and J are TRBV5-1 and TRBJ1-4; D perhaps matches TRBD1 (6 bases). CDR3 size: 14 residues. The V end lost 4 bases, the J end lost 7 bases, and 14 bases lay between the germline ends. Germline CDR1 is SGHRS and CDR2 is YFSETQ. CDR3 amino acids: CASSTGGGGEKLFF. The CDR3 nucleotides are TGCGCCAGCAGCACTGGAGGGGGTGGTGAAAAACTGTTTTTT.

This clone has only a few counts. A clone one base away is much larger, so this may be a read error. The genes are TRBV9 and TRBJ2-1; D may be TRBD2 (6 bases). Germline loops: CDR1 SGDLS, CDR2 YYNGEE. CDR3 length: 15 residues. CDR3 amino acids: CAGSVVDYPYNEQFF. In nucleotides, the CDR3 is TGTGCCGGCAGCGTAGTGGACTACCCCTACAATGAGCAATTCTTC.

This clone was seen many times. The chain combines TRBV2 with TRBJ2-2; 7 nucleotides match TRBD1. The junction had 18 bases not matched to a gene; V was cut back by 9 bases and J by 8 bases. This CDR3 comprises 16 residues. Germline assignment: CDR1 SNHLY and CDR2 FYNNEI. CDR3 DNA sequence: TGTGCCAGTACCCTTGACAGGGACCCAACAAAAGGGGAGCTGTTTTTT. This gives the protein CASTLDRDPTKGELFF.

This clone was detected ten times or more. The V gene is TRBV5-6, the J gene TRBJ2-4; 7 bases fit TRBD1. The CDR3 is 16 amino acids. The V segment lost 0 bases and the J segment 5 bases; nucleotides outside the gene matches: 8. Per germline, CDR1 SGHDT and CDR2 YYEEEE. CDR3 protein: CASSLEPTGIQNIQYF. DNA for the CDR3: TGTGCCAGCAGCTTGGAACCGACAGGGATCCAAAACATTCAGTACTTC.

This clone ranks as medium-sized. The rearrangement uses TRBV4-3 and TRBJ2-7; 8 bases fit TRBD2. The CDR3 runs 15 residues. With 0 bases clipped from V and 6 bases from J, the junction kept 7 bases outside the gene matches. Germline V gene data show CDR1 as LGHNA and CDR2 as YSLEER. The CDR3 nucleotides read TGCGCCAGCAGCCAAGAAGTCGGGGGGGTAGCCGAGCAGTACTTC. It encodes CASSQEVGGVAEQYF.

This clone is medium-sized by share. The chain uses TRBV4-1 and TRBJ1-5; 9 bases match TRBD1. Germline lookup yields CDR1 MGHRA and CDR2 YSYEKL. The CDR3 is made up of 14 amino acids. V lost 3 bases to trimming and J lost 4 bases; unmatched junction nucleotides: 1. The CDR3 here is CASSQTGGNQPQHF. The DNA for the CDR3 is TGCGCCAGCAGCCAGACAGGGGGGAATCAGCCCCAGCATTTT.

This clone was seen more than once but under ten times. A read error may be the cause here, since a much bigger clone is one base away. This chain joins TRBV29-1 and TRBJ2-2; 12 nucleotides match TRBD1. Germline V lookup: CDR1 SQVTM, CDR2 ANQGSEA. The CDR3 has 15 amino acids. The CDR3 protein is CSGLAGTGGSGEPFF. CDR3 DNA sequence: TGCAGCGGTCTCGCCGGGACAGGGGGCTCCGGGGAGCCGTTTTTT.

The table lists this clone with many counts. The chain employs TRBV20-1 and TRBJ1-2, with unresolved D. The CDR3 consists of 13 residues. The germline CDR1 and CDR2 sequences are DFQATT and SNEGSKA (reference sequence). V lost 5 bases and J 4 bases, leaving 14 bases between the germline ends. The CDR3 bases are TGCAGTGCTCCCATACAGACGATCTATGGCTACACCTTC. The encoded protein is CSAPIQTIYGYTF.

There are a few counts of this clone. The CDR3 region has the DNA TGCGCCAGCAGCCCAAGGGTAGTGCGCCTCTCCTACGAGCAGTACTTC. Residues: CASSPRVVRLSYEQYF. The chain links TRBV10-2 to TRBJ2-7; D ambiguous. Deletions cut 6 bases from V and 0 bases from J, with 18 bases between. Germline values: CDR1 WSHSY, CDR2 SAAADI. CDR3 length equals 16 residues.

This chain joins TRBV6-5 and TRBJ1-3; unclear D gene. CDR3 size: 16 residues. V was clipped by 0 bases and J by 0 bases, with 9 bases between them. CDR1 is MNHEY, CDR2 SVGAGI, per germline. The CDR3 nucleotides are TGTGCCAGCAGTTACTCGAGGCCTTTCTCTGGAAACACCATATATTTT. Amino acids: CASSYSRPFSGNTIYF.

This clone was found many times. The rearrangement uses TRBV10-2 and TRBJ2-2, with a weak D call TRBD2 (6 bases). There are 16 residues in the CDR3. CDR1 is WSHSY, CDR2 SAAADI, per germline. The ends were cut back, 0 bases at V and 2 bases at J, with 10 bases in the middle. CDR3: CASSESRELNTGELFF. The CDR3 DNA follows: TGCGCCAGCAGTGAGTCTCGGGAGTTAAACACCGGGGAGCTGTTTTTT.

This clone was recorded at least ten times. The V gene is TRBV9, the J gene TRBJ2-7; D perhaps matches TRBD2 (6 bases). Germline V gene data show CDR1 as SGDLS and CDR2 as YYNGEE. The CDR3 has 15 residues. V lost 0 bases, J lost 2 bases, and 12 bases lay in between. CDR3 protein: CASSVGGSGAYEQYF. CDR3 nucleotide sequence: TGTGCCAGCAGCGTAGGAGGGTCGGGGGCCTACGAGCAGTACTTC.

This clone was detected ten times or more. The chain is built from TRBV6-7 and TRBJ2-1, with 7 positions matching TRBD2. TRBV6-7 is annotated as an ORF whose role is uncertain. Germline trimming cut 6 bases from V and 9 bases from J; bases unmatched to any gene: 8. The CDR3 is made up of 13 amino acids. CDR3 protein: CASRSTSDGEQFF. CDR3 coding DNA: TGTGCCAGCAGATCCACTAGCGACGGTGAGCAGTTCTTC.

In its sample, this clone was seen many times. The J gene is TRBJ1-2, the V gene TRBV28; TRBD1 aligns across 7 bases. The V gene's germline CDR1 is MDHEN and CDR2 SYDVKM. The CDR3 has 13 residues. V was clipped by 2 bases and J by 5 bases; unmatched bases: 2. The CDR3 DNA sequence: TGTGCCAGCAGTTTACAGGGGGAGTATGGCTACACCTTC. This encodes CASSLQGEYGYTF.

This clone was detected many times. The V gene is TRBV4-3, the J gene TRBJ1-1; D is ambiguous. Germline CDR1 reads LGHNA; CDR2 reads YSLEER. V lost 1 base to trimming and J lost 4 bases, with 13 bases between them. The CDR3 sequence is 15 residues long. CDR3 loop: CASSQGVQDVTEAFF. In DNA form, the CDR3 reads TGCGCCAGCAGCCAAGGGGTGCAGGACGTCACTGAAGCTTTCTTT.

In its sample, this clone ranks as medium-sized. Other DNA variants within this sample encode the same CDR3. The chain couples TRBV28 to TRBJ1-3, with D perhaps matching TRBD1 (6 bases). Germline V lookup: CDR1 MDHEN, CDR2 SYDVKM. This CDR3 has 13 amino acids. Trimming shortened V by 8 bases and J by 2 bases, and 10 bases separated the two germline ends. Here the CDR3 DNA reads TGTGCCAGCGTCCAGGGGACTGGAAACACCATATATTTT. This gives the protein CASVQGTGNTIYF. Based on the CDR3 plus reference TRBV28 and TRBJ1-3, the full variable domain is DVKVTQSSRYLVKRTGEKVFLECVQDMDHENMFWYRQDPGLGLRLIYFSYDVKMKEKGDIPEGYSVSREKKERFSLILESASTNQTSMYLCASVQGTGNTIYFGEGSWLTVV.

This clone was seen many times. One junction end does not reproduce the germline sequence, and a read error may be involved. The chain couples TRBV11-2 to TRBJ2-1; 8 bases are shared with TRBD2. This CDR3 spans 13 amino acids. The germline V gene has CDR1 SGHAT and CDR2 FQNNGV. The chain's CDR3 is CANSLGTSNEQFF. CDR3 bases: TGTGCCAACAGCTTAGGGACTAGCAATGAGCAGTTCTTC.